These 32 T cell receptor beta chains originate from one sample sequenced in a study of T cells in Graves' hyperthyroidism and ophthalmopathy. There were TCR beta CDR3 regions amplified from RNA transcripts. Carried out on the TCR CDR3, a first-round RT-PCR used the HTBI primer set. TCRdb re-called the multiplex PCR reads through MiXCR, storing one row per CDR3 protein. The profile shows about 100,000 distinct CDR3 sequences, 16% of them singletons. The sequenced sample was blood. Receptor source: a woman in her fifties or sixties with Graves' hyperthyroidism.

This clonotype was counted ten times or more. J is TRBJ2-4 and V is TRBV18; weak D call: TRBD1 (6 bases). Trimming stripped 0 bases from V and 0 bases from J, with 12 bases between. The germline gives CDR1 KGHSH, CDR2 LQKENI. This CDR3 is built from 17 residues. The chain's CDR3 is CASSPPGAELAKNIQYF. CDR3 nucleotides: TGTGCCAGCTCACCACCGGGGGCGGAGCTAGCCAAAAACATTCAGTACTTC.

This clonotype occurred many times. This chain uses TRBV28 with TRBJ1-2; D is uncertain. Germline V gives CDR1 MDHEN, CDR2 SYDVKM. CDR3 size: 15 residues. V was pared by 4 bases and J by 2 bases, with 14 bases between. The CDR3, as DNA: TGTGCCAGCAGTTACTTGGCTTCTGAGAACTATGGCTACACCTTC. It translates to CASSYLASENYGYTF.

This clonotype was observed many times. The gene calls are TRBV2 and TRBJ1-6; 11 nucleotides line up with TRBD1. The length of the CDR3 is 15 residues. CDR1 is SNHLY, CDR2 FYNNEI, per germline. The ends lost 6 bases at V and 7 bases at J; junction bases unmatched: 5. CDR3 in DNA: TGTGCCAGCAGGGGGACAGGGGGGAAAAATTCACCCCTCCACTTT. Amino acid sequence: CASRGTGGKNSPLHF.

This clonotype was picked up many times. The rearrangement joins TRBV5-1 to TRBJ2-7, with TRBD1 matching over 7 bases. Per germline, CDR1 SGHRS and CDR2 YFSETQ. This CDR3 has 16 amino acids. Losses at the gene ends were 2 bases for V and 4 bases for J; bases not matched to a gene: 12. The CDR3 DNA sequence: TGCGCCAGCAGCTTCGGTAGGGCAGGGGGAACTTACGAGCAGTACTTC. Protein sequence: CASSFGRAGGTYEQYF.

This clonotype was counted ten times or more. The junction shows a germline mismatch at one end, possibly a read error. The rearrangement links TRBV11-1 to TRBJ2-1, with 7 bases identical to TRBD2. Germline V gives CDR1 SGHAT, CDR2 FQDESV (reference sequence). This CDR3 has 16 amino acids. CDR3 bases: TGTGCCAGCAGCTTAGGGTTCGCGGGAGCCTACATTGAGCAGTTCTTC. It encodes CASSLGFAGAYIEQFF.

This clonotype has at least ten counts. The rearrangement links TRBV28 to TRBJ2-1; 7 positions agree with TRBD2. From germline, CDR1 is MDHEN and CDR2 SYDVKM. The CDR3 length is 15 residues. V was clipped by 7 bases and J by 6 bases; unmatched bases: 12. The CDR3 region has the DNA TGTGCCAGCAATAACCCGGGACTAAGACCCAATGAGCAGTTCTTC. This codes for CASNNPGLRPNEQFF.

This clonotype was detected many times. This chain links TRBV19 with TRBJ1-1; D call uncertain. The CDR3 length is 15 residues. V was pared by 5 bases and J by 6 bases, with 19 bases between. Germline values: CDR1 LNHDA, CDR2 SQIVND (reference sequence). Here the CDR3 reads CASSPSPGSGAEAFF. CDR3 coding DNA: TGTGCCAGTAGTCCCTCTCCCGGGAGCGGAGCTGAAGCTTTCTTT.

There are many counts of this clonotype. The chain is built from TRBV18 and TRBJ2-3; D is undetermined. Germline values: CDR1 KGHSH, CDR2 LQKENI. The ends were cut back, 4 bases at V and 3 bases at J, with 8 bases in the middle. This CDR3 comprises 13 residues. As DNA, the CDR3 is TGTGCCAGCTCACGTAGACTGACAGATACGCAGTATTTT. The encoded protein is CASSRRLTDTQYF.

This clonotype occurred once. This chain connects TRBV2 to TRBJ1-2; TRBD1 matches at 8 bases. Losses at the gene ends were 1 base for V and 4 bases for J; bases not matched to a gene: 5. The CDR3 totals 15 residues. Germline V gives CDR1 SNHLY, CDR2 FYNNEI. This chain's CDR3 is CASSEGGQGVYGYTF. CDR3 coding DNA: TGTGCCAGCAGTGAAGGTGGACAGGGAGTCTATGGCTACACCTTC. Variable domain in full (rest from reference TRBV2 and TRBJ1-2): EPEVTQTPSHQVTQMGQEVILRCVPISNHLYFYWYRQILGQKVEFLVSFYNNEISEKSEIFDDQFSVERPDGSNFTLKIRSTKLEDSAMYFCASSEGGQGVYGYTFGSGTRLTVV.

V and J are TRBV7-6 and TRBJ2-1; 8 positions agree with TRBD2. V dropped 6 bases and J dropped 14; count of bases not matched to a gene: 6. The CDR3 is 11 amino acids. Germline CDR1 is SGHVS and CDR2 is FNYEAQ. For the CDR3, the DNA is TGTGCCAGCAGAAACGGGAGGGAGGAGTTCTTC. Its translation: CASRNGREEFF.

At least ten counts were recorded for this clonotype. This CDR3 reads CASSLGLPAYNEQFF. As DNA, the CDR3 is TGTGCCAGCAGCTTAGGTCTTCCCGCCTACAATGAGCAGTTCTTC. This chain links TRBV7-3 with TRBJ2-1; D uncertain. Germline-derived CDR1 and CDR2 are SGHTA and FQGTGA. CDR3 length: 15 amino acids. V was trimmed by 2 bases and J by 2 bases, leaving 10 bases between them. Based on the CDR3 plus reference TRBV7-3 and TRBJ2-1, the full variable domain is GAGVSQTPSNKVTEKGKYVELRCDPISGHTALYWYRQSLGQGPEFLIYFQGTGAADDSGLPNDRFFAVRPEGSVSTLKIQRTERGDSAVYLCASSLGLPAYNEQFFGPGTRLTVL.

This clonotype was counted at least ten times. This chain joins TRBV27 and TRBJ2-1; D is ambiguous. Looked up from germline, CDR1 is MNHEY and CDR2 is SMNVEV (reference sequence). The CDR3 is 13 amino acids. V was pared by 3 bases and J by 4 bases, with 7 bases between. CDR3 protein: CASSFSEYNEQFF. The CDR3 DNA reads TGTGCCAGCAGTTTCTCGGAATACAATGAGCAGTTCTTC.

The sample holds one count of this clonotype. The germline gene is not matched at one end of the junction; a read error may be the cause. This chain uses TRBV7-7 with TRBJ2-2; a weak D match, TRBD1 (6 bases). This CDR3 contains 14 residues. The germline V gene has CDR1 SSHAT and CDR2 FNYEAQ (reference sequence). The CDR3 region is CASSSLGADGELFF. The CDR3 DNA is TGTGCTAGCAGCTCCCTGGGGGCGGACGGGGAGCTGTTTTTT.

The chain joins TRBV11-3 to TRBJ2-3; 8 nucleotides align to TRBD2. CDR1 is SGHNT and CDR2 is YENEEA in the germline V gene. The CDR3 spans 17 residues. V lost 6 bases to trimming and J lost 8 bases; unmatched junction nucleotides: 19. This CDR3 is CASRRSNFSGTLGTQYF. The DNA for the CDR3 is TGTGCCAGCAGGAGGTCCAATTTTAGCGGGACGCTTGGTACGCAGTATTTT. The variable domain in full, with the rest retrieved from reference TRBV11-3 and TRBJ2-3, is EAGVVQSPRYKIIEKKQPVAFWCNPISGHNTLYWYLQNLGQGPELLIRYENEEAVDDSQLPKDRFSAERLKGVDSTLKIQPAELGDSAVYLCASRRSNFSGTLGTQYFGPGTRLTVL.

This clonotype was seen a handful of times. CDR3 sequence: CASRWDPNTGELFF. CDR3 nucleotide sequence: TGCGCCAGCAGATGGGATCCGAACACCGGGGAGCTGTTTTTT. The rearrangement links TRBV5-1 to TRBJ2-2, with D hard to call. The CDR3 extends over 14 amino acids. Germline loops: CDR1 SGHRS, CDR2 YFSETQ. V lost 5 bases, J lost 0 bases, and 8 bases lay in between.

This clonotype appeared many times. The V call is TRBV24-1, the J call TRBJ1-1, with D uncertain. Trimming took 7 bases from V and 7 from J, leaving 12 bases between them. Germline CDR1 and CDR2: KGHDR and SFDVKD. CDR3 length: 12 residues. CDR3 in amino acids: CATSLGRNEAFF. CDR3 coding DNA: TGTGCCACCAGCCTCGGACGGAATGAAGCTTTCTTT.

The rearrangement joins TRBV7-9 to TRBJ2-4, with a weak D call TRBD1 (7 bases). The CDR3 covers 14 residues. Trimming left V 1 base short and J 7 bases short, with 11 bases between. The V gene's germline CDR1 is SEHNR and CDR2 FQNEAQ (reference sequence). CDR3 region: CASSLGQGGNIQYF. CDR3 sequence (DNA): TGTGCCAGCAGCTTAGGCCAGGGGGGTAACATTCAGTACTTC.

The table lists this clonotype with many counts. The chain employs TRBV3-1 and TRBJ2-3, with 12 bases identical to TRBD2. Germline trimming cut 6 bases from V and 0 bases from J; bases unmatched to any gene: 1. Per germline, CDR1 LGHDT and CDR2 YNNKEL (reference sequence). CDR3 length equals 15 residues. In DNA form, the CDR3 reads TGTGCCAGCAGTGGACTAGCGGGGAGCACAGATACGCAGTATTTT. Its translation is CASSGLAGSTDTQYF.

This clonotype appeared many times. In DNA form, the CDR3 reads TGTGCCAGCAGTCGCCAGGGGGCAGATACGCAGTATTTT. As protein: CASSRQGADTQYF. The chain recombines TRBV28 with TRBJ2-3, with 7 bases that match TRBD1. J gave up 4 bases and V 5 bases, and 3 bases lay outside the gene matches. This CDR3 spans 13 amino acids. Germline V gene lookup returns CDR1 MDHEN and CDR2 SYDVKM.

Ten or more counts support this clonotype. The V and J genes are TRBV5-1 and TRBJ2-1; D is perhaps TRBD1 (6 bases). The germline V and J ends were trimmed by 0 bases and 5 bases, with 9 bases remaining between them. CDR1 and CDR2 (germline): SGHRS, YFSETQ. This CDR3 has 14 amino acids. In nucleotides, the CDR3 is TGCGCCAGCAGCTTGGTGGGACAAAACAATGAGCAGTTCTTC. This sequence encodes CASSLVGQNNEQFF.

This clonotype has at least ten counts. The CDR3: CASSASGLNSPLHF. CDR3 coding DNA: TGTGCCAGCAGCGCCTCAGGGCTGAATTCACCCCTCCACTTT. V usage is TRBV9 and J usage is TRBJ1-6, with TRBD1 as a possible D gene (5 bases). The V gene lost 3 bases and the J gene lost 7 bases, with 11 bases spanning the gap. The length of the CDR3 is 14 residues. Germline assignment: CDR1 SGDLS and CDR2 YYNGEE.

This clonotype was detected ten times or more. The chain recombines TRBV14 with TRBJ1-1; D ambiguous. V lost 0 bases to trimming and J lost 6 bases, with 14 bases between them. CDR1 is SGHDN, CDR2 FVKESK, per germline. The CDR3 covers 15 residues. In nucleotides, the CDR3 is TGTGCCAGCAGCCAAGATGGTTTGAGCGGGTCTGAAGCTTTCTTT. Protein sequence: CASSQDGLSGSEAFF.

A few counts support this clonotype. This sequence joins TRBV10-2 and TRBJ2-7; D is undetermined. The CDR3 totals 12 residues. The germline V gene has CDR1 WSHSY and CDR2 SAAADI. V lost 7 bases to trimming and J lost 3 bases, with 10 bases between them. CDR3 sequence: CASTRTGYEQYV. In DNA form, the CDR3 reads TGCGCCAGCACGCGTACTGGCTACGAGCAGTACGTC.

This clonotype was recorded at least ten times. The chain uses TRBV12-3 or TRBV12-4 and TRBJ1-1; D ambiguous. The CDR3 has 11 amino acids. V was trimmed by 8 bases and J by 3 bases, leaving 7 bases between them. DNA of the CDR3: TGTGCCAGCGGACCCGACACTGAAGCTTTCTTT. It is translated as CASGPDTEAFF.

This clonotype was seen at least ten times. V is TRBV5-1 and J is TRBJ1-2; the D is unclear. The germline V gene encodes CDR1 SGHRS and CDR2 YFSETQ. Trimming pared 4 bases from V and 3 bases from J, leaving 16 bases between. This CDR3 region has 15 residues. The CDR3 protein is CASSQSPGSDYGYTF. The CDR3 coding sequence is TGCGCCAGCAGCCAAAGCCCGGGATCGGACTATGGCTACACCTTC.

This clonotype has a handful of counts. V usage is TRBV11-3 and J usage is TRBJ2-1; 14 bases fit TRBD2. The V segment lost 4 bases and the J segment 8 bases; nucleotides outside the gene matches: 7. Germline V gene lookup returns CDR1 SGHNT and CDR2 YENEEA. The CDR3 has 16 amino acids. CDR3 nucleotides: TGTGCCAGCAGCTCGGGACTAGCGGGAGAGGGGTATGAGCAGTTCTTC. Protein: CASSSGLAGEGYEQFF.

This clonotype has at least ten counts. The rearrangement uses TRBV6-2 or TRBV6-3 and TRBJ2-7, with D possibly being TRBD1 (5 bases). The germline V and J ends were trimmed by 4 bases and 3 bases, with 10 bases remaining between them. The CDR3 has 13 amino acids. CDR1 MNHEY and CDR2 SVGEGT come from the germline V gene. The CDR3 is CASSWAQGYEQYV. CDR3 DNA sequence: TGTGCCAGCAGTTGGGCGCAGGGCTACGAGCAGTACGTC.

The V call is TRBV5-1, the J call TRBJ2-1; 9 bases are a match to TRBD2. Germline-derived CDR1 and CDR2 are SGHRS and YFSETQ. Trimming took 3 bases from V and 7 from J; bases not matched to a gene: 8. The CDR3 runs to 15 residues. The CDR3 protein is CASSSLVAGVNEQFF. For the CDR3, the DNA is TGCGCCAGCAGCTCCTTGGTAGCGGGAGTTAATGAGCAGTTCTTC.

This clonotype was recorded many times. The CDR3: CASSLDPDRPNTGELFF. CDR3 coding DNA: TGCGCCAGCAGCTTGGATCCAGACCGTCCGAACACCGGGGAGCTGTTTTTT. The chain is built from TRBV5-1 and TRBJ2-2; D gene ambiguous. The CDR3 consists of 17 residues. Trimming removed 0 bases from V and 0 bases from J, with 12 bases in between. Germline CDR1 reads SGHRS; CDR2 reads YFSETQ.

This clonotype came up many times. The chain is built from TRBV18 and TRBJ1-4; D not certain. The length of the CDR3 is 16 residues. Germline V gene lookup returns CDR1 KGHSH and CDR2 LQKENI. Trimming cost V 2 bases and J 0 bases, with 10 bases left between them. This CDR3 is CASSPTPAATNEKLFF. Here the CDR3 DNA reads TGTGCCAGCTCACCAACGCCAGCTGCAACTAATGAAAAACTGTTTTTT. Variable domain in full (rest from reference TRBV18 and TRBJ1-4): NAGVMQNPRHLVRRRGQEARLRCSPMKGHSHVYWYRQLPEEGLKFMVYLQKENIIDESGMPKERFSAEFPKEGPSILRIQQVVRGDSAAYFCASSPTPAATNEKLFFGSGTQLSVL.

This clonotype appeared many times. The rearrangement joins TRBV19 to TRBJ1-3; D might be TRBD1 (5 bases). The CDR3 extends over 15 amino acids. With 6 bases removed from V and 3 bases from J, the gap between germline ends came to 15 bases. CDR1 is LNHDA, CDR2 SQIVND, per germline (reference sequence). The CDR3 region has the DNA TGTGCCAGTAGCCTCGGGGGAGAGGTTGGAAACACCATATATTTT. Amino acids: CASSLGGEVGNTIYF.

In this sample, this clonotype turned up many times. The chain has TRBV7-3 and TRBJ2-1, with 7 bases identical to TRBD1. The CDR3 covers 15 residues. With V trimmed by 1 base and J by 4 bases, 4 bases remained unmatched. Germline CDR1 is SGHTA and CDR2 is FQGTGA. In nucleotides, the CDR3 is TGTGCCAGCAGCTTAAGCAGGGGACAGTACAATGAGCAGTTCTTC. It translates to CASSLSRGQYNEQFF.